Listed here are 32 T cell receptor beta chains from one sample, sequenced in a study of molecular identifiers for immune sequencing clone quantification. Each CDR3 protein is one row after TCRdb ran MiXCR on the PCR reads. The profile shows a few hundred thousand distinct CDR3 sequences, less than 30% of them singletons. The sample consisted of naive CD8+ T cells from blood, with Jurkat cell RNA spiked in. Subset meaning: FACS-sorted CD8+CD4-CCR7+CD45RA+ naive T cells. These receptors came from a human donor in good health. Some libraries in this study had Jurkat cell RNA spiked in.

The chain has TRBV4-1 and TRBJ2-6; D tentatively reads TRBD1 or TRBD2 (5 bases each). V lost 5 bases to trimming and J lost 0 bases, with 11 bases between them. CDR3 length equals 16 residues. Germline CDR1 and CDR2: MGHRA and YSYEKL. The CDR3 is CASSGGRSSGANVLTF. In nucleotides, the CDR3 is TGCGCCAGCAGCGGGGGAAGGTCCTCTGGGGCCAACGTCCTGACTTTC.

This clonotype was counted only a few times. V usage is TRBV11-3 and J usage is TRBJ2-5; D is undetermined. Germline V CDR1 and CDR2: SGHNT, YENEEA. The V and J ends lost 5 bases and 7 bases respectively, with 11 bases between them. CDR3 size: 12 residues. CDR3 in amino acids: CASSGDSGTQYF. The CDR3 DNA sequence: TGTGCCAGCAGCGGAGACTCGGGGACCCAGTACTTC.

Note on this clonotype: This may be a read error, as it is one base from a much larger clone. The chain couples TRBV28 to TRBJ2-1; 11 bases are shared with TRBD2. The CDR3 is made up of 17 amino acids. J was trimmed by 8 bases and V by 8 bases; bases with no gene match: 17. Germline CDR1 reads MDHEN; CDR2 reads SYDVKM. The chain's CDR3 is CASGSPRGGLAAYEQFF. CDR3 sequence (DNA): TGTGCCAGCGGTTCACCCAGGGGGGGACTAGCGGCGTATGAGCAGTTCTTC. Based on the CDR3 plus reference TRBV28 and TRBJ2-1, the full variable domain is DVKVTQSSRYLVKRTGEKVFLECVQDMDHENMFWYRQDPGLGLRLIYFSYDVKMKEKGDIPEGYSVSREKKERFSLILESASTNQTSMYLCASGSPRGGLAAYEQFFGPGTRLTVL.

There are many counts of this clonotype. V is TRBV7-2 and J is TRBJ2-3, with TRBD2 matching 10 bases. Trimming at V came to 5 bases and at J to 4 bases, leaving 3 bases not matched to a gene. Germline V gene lookup returns CDR1 SGHTA and CDR2 FQGNSA. The CDR3 is made up of 14 amino acids. The chain's CDR3 is CASSQLAGSDTQYF. CDR3 DNA: TGTGCCAGCAGCCAACTAGCGGGATCAGATACGCAGTATTTT.

This clonotype has ten or more counts. The V call is TRBV28, the J call TRBJ2-7; D gene unclear. V was cut by 2 bases and J by 5 bases, with 10 bases left in between. The CDR3 length is 13 residues. CDR1 is MDHEN and CDR2 is SYDVKM in the germline V gene. This chain's CDR3 is CASSLRGWDEQYF. CDR3 coding DNA: TGTGCCAGCAGTTTACGTGGGTGGGACGAGCAGTACTTC.

In its sample, this clonotype was seen a few times. Its ends do not fully match the called genes, so a read error is possible. In DNA, the CDR3 is TGTGCCAGCAGCTGGCAGGGGTCCGAGTACAATGAGCAGTCCTTC. It codes for CASSWQGSEYNEQSF. The chain couples TRBV7-2 to TRBJ2-1; D may be TRBD1 (6 bases). The CDR3 runs 15 residues. Germline CDR1 SGHTA, CDR2 FQGNSA.

The table lists this clonotype with many counts. The gene calls are TRBV30 and TRBJ2-3; TRBD2 aligns across 12 bases. The V gene's germline CDR1 is GTSNPN and CDR2 SVGIG (reference sequence). Trimming at V came to 1 base and at J to 0 bases, leaving 5 bases not matched to a gene. This CDR3 contains 17 residues. In DNA, the CDR3 is TGTGCCTGGAGTGGCGGACTAGCGGGGAGAAGCACAGATACGCAGTATTTT. Its protein product is CAWSGGLAGRSTDTQYF.

This clonotype was counted a single time. A much larger clone lies one base from this, so it may be a read error. The DNA of the CDR3 is TGCGCCAGCAGCTTCCCAGCGGGAGCCCACGAGCAGTACTTC. This codes for CASSFPAGAHEQYF. The chain is built from TRBV5-1 and TRBJ2-7; 8 bases agree with TRBD2. The ends lost 2 bases at V and 5 bases at J; junction bases unmatched: 6. Per the germline V gene, CDR1 is SGHRS and CDR2 is YFSETQ. The CDR3 is 14 amino acids.

A few counts support this clonotype. The V call is TRBV6-2 or TRBV6-3, the J call TRBJ2-6, with a possible D match to TRBD1 (6 bases). The germline gives CDR1 MNHEY, CDR2 SVGEGT. This CDR3 has 17 residues. V lost 6 bases and J 0 bases, leaving 15 bases between the germline ends. CDR3 loop: CASSTGTSSSGANVLTF. CDR3 nucleotides: TGTGCCAGCAGCACCGGGACATCAAGCTCTGGGGCCAACGTCCTGACTTTC.

This clonotype appeared many times. V usage is TRBV6-5 and J usage is TRBJ2-7; D possibly corresponds to TRBD2 (5 bases). From germline, CDR1 is MNHEY and CDR2 SVGAGI. The CDR3 spans 13 residues. Trimming shortened V by 2 bases and J by 1 base, and 6 bases separated the two germline ends. DNA of the CDR3: TGTGCCAGCAGTTACGAGGGATCCTACGAGCAGTACTTC. This encodes CASSYEGSYEQYF.

Comments on this clonotype: This may come from a read error, since a much larger clone is one base off. A read error is likely, as this CDR3 ends without the conserved phenylalanine or tryptophan. V usage is TRBV20-1 and J usage is TRBJ2-7, with 7 bases matching TRBD2. This CDR3 has 15 residues. Germline V gives CDR1 DFQATT, CDR2 SNEGSKA (reference sequence). Trimming at V came to 0 bases and at J to 2 bases, leaving 7 bases not matched to a gene. CDR3 nucleotides: TGCAGTGCTAGAGACCGGGCTAGCGGCACCTACGAGCAGTACCTC. Protein: CSARDRASGTYEQYL.

This clonotype was counted between two and nine times. This sequence joins TRBV29-1 and TRBJ1-2, with D possibly being TRBD1 (6 bases). CDR1 and CDR2 (germline): SQVTM, ANQGSEA. The CDR3 covers 14 residues. Trimming removed 6 bases from V and 7 bases from J, with 21 bases in between. CDR3 loop: CSVVRETGLGGYTF. Written as DNA, the CDR3 is TGCAGCGTCGTTCGGGAGACAGGTTTAGGTGGCTACACCTTC.

In regard to this clonotype: This clone may be a read error of a much larger clone one base away. CDR3 sequence: CACSYLLIFANTGELFF. The CDR3 DNA reads TGTGCCTGCAGTTACCTCCTTATTTTCGCGAACACCGGGGAGCTGTTTTTT. The chain couples TRBV6-2 or TRBV6-3 to TRBJ2-2, with D hard to call. This CDR3 comprises 17 residues. Germline V gene data show CDR1 as MNHEY and CDR2 as SVGEGT.

In its sample, this clonotype was seen a few times. The chain carries TRBV2 and TRBJ2-5; 11 bases align to TRBD2. CDR1 and CDR2 (germline): SNHLY, FYNNEI. V shed 7 bases, J shed 1 base, and the junction held 5 bases outside the gene matches. CDR3 length: 15 amino acids. For the CDR3, the DNA is TGTGCCAGCACCCCGGGACTAGCGGTCCAAGAGACCCAGTACTTC. Translation: CASTPGLAVQETQYF.

The chain joins TRBV4-3 to TRBJ1-6, with D perhaps TRBD1 (6 bases). The CDR3 loop spans 15 amino acids. V was pared by 0 bases and J by 7 bases, with 10 bases between. The V gene's germline CDR1 is LGHNA and CDR2 YSLEER. The CDR3 DNA reads TGCGCCAGCAGCCAAGACAGGGGTGGAAATTCACCCCTCCACTTT. It encodes CASSQDRGGNSPLHF.

A remark on this clonotype: One end of the junction fails to match germline, which may point to a read error. The chain carries TRBV5-6 and TRBJ2-7; no clear D. The CDR3 extends over 13 amino acids. Germline values: CDR1 SGHDT, CDR2 YYEEEE. CDR3 in amino acids: CACSLAAPYEQYF. The CDR3 DNA follows: TGTGCCTGCAGCTTGGCAGCCCCCTACGAGCAGTACTTC.

CDR3 DNA: TGTGCCAGCAGCTTCAGAGAAGGAGGGACTAATGAGCAGTTCTTC. It specifies CASSFREGGTNEQFF. The chain combines TRBV5-5 with TRBJ2-1, with TRBD2 as a possible D gene (6 bases). The CDR3 is 15 residues long. With 2 bases removed from V and 7 bases from J, the gap between germline ends came to 16 bases. Germline V gene lookup returns CDR1 SGHKS and CDR2 YYEKEE (reference sequence).

This clonotype was seen many times. The CDR3 DNA follows: TGCGCCAGCAGCCCTGAGAGGACTAATGAAAAACTGTTTTTT. Protein sequence: CASSPERTNEKLFF. The chain employs TRBV4-3 and TRBJ1-4; D gene ambiguous. This CDR3 has 14 amino acids. The V end lost 4 bases, the J end lost 2 bases, and 8 bases lay between the germline ends. Germline V gives CDR1 LGHNA, CDR2 YSLEER.

This clonotype was detected a few times. The chain combines TRBV4-1 with TRBJ2-3, with D possibly TRBD2 on 6 matching bases. The CDR3 contains 18 residues. Germline CDR1 and CDR2: MGHRA and YSYEKL. Trimming removed 2 bases from V and 1 base from J, with 19 bases in between. The CDR3 loop is CASSQPPAGPVGTDTQYF. The CDR3 coding sequence is TGCGCCAGCAGCCAACCACCCGCGGGGCCGGTCGGCACAGATACGCAGTATTTT.

This chain connects TRBV4-3 to TRBJ2-3; 9 nucleotides match TRBD1. V lost 0 bases to trimming and J lost 6 bases; unmatched junction nucleotides: 13. The CDR3 totals 18 residues. In germline, CDR1 is LGHNA, CDR2 YSLEER. The CDR3 is CASSQDRPGTGIQDTQYF. The CDR3 DNA is TGCGCCAGCAGCCAAGATAGACCCGGGACAGGGATTCAGGATACGCAGTATTTT.

The chain carries TRBV3-1 and TRBJ2-5, with 8 bases aligning to TRBD1. Germline V CDR1 and CDR2: LGHDT, YNNKEL (reference sequence). The CDR3 runs 20 residues. After removal of 0 bases from V and 4 bases from J, the junction contained 19 bases not matched to a gene. The CDR3 loop is CASSQDGRLAWGRGLETQYF. For the CDR3, the DNA is TGTGCCAGCAGCCAAGACGGCAGGCTTGCTTGGGGCAGGGGGCTAGAGACCCAGTACTTC.

This clonotype was found a few times. The rearrangement uses TRBV6-2 or TRBV6-3 and TRBJ1-1; perhaps TRBD1 as D (5 bases). Looked up from germline, CDR1 is MNHEY and CDR2 is SVGEGT. The V and J ends lost 0 bases and 8 bases respectively, with 10 bases between them. CDR3 length: 13 amino acids. The CDR3 region has the DNA TGTGCCAGCAGTTACTCGTTGGGACCCGAAGCTTTCTTT. It translates to CASSYSLGPEAFF.

There are many counts of this clonotype. The rearrangement uses TRBV7-2 and TRBJ2-7; D is unclear. Germline CDR1 reads SGHTA; CDR2 reads FQGNSA. The V end lost 1 base, the J end lost 7 bases, and 11 bases lay between the germline ends. This CDR3 spans 13 amino acids. CDR3 loop: CASSLGWSREQYF. The DNA of the CDR3 is TGTGCCAGCAGCTTAGGCTGGAGCAGGGAGCAGTACTTC.

This clonotype was seen a handful of times. CDR3 sequence: CASSGGTGIGEAFF. CDR3 in DNA: TGTGCCAGCAGCGGGGGGACAGGGATCGGTGAAGCTTTCTTT. The chain combines TRBV5-6 with TRBJ1-1; 9 bases are a match to TRBD1. CDR1 SGHDT and CDR2 YYEEEE come from the germline V gene. The CDR3 is 14 residues long. The ends lost 4 bases at V and 7 bases at J; junction bases unmatched: 8.

This clonotype was picked up a small number of times. V usage is TRBV11-2 and J usage is TRBJ2-3, with a tentative D call TRBD2 (6 bases). CDR3 length: 12 amino acids. Germline V gene sequence: CDR1 SGHAT, CDR2 FQNNGV. The V end lost 3 bases, the J end lost 11 bases, and 12 bases lay between the germline ends. The DNA for the CDR3 is TGTGCCAGCAGCTTTTCTTCAGCGGGGCAGTATTTT. Residues: CASSFSSAGQYF.

The chain uses TRBV18 and TRBJ1-4, with D unclear. The CDR3 has 15 amino acids. Germline V gives CDR1 KGHSH, CDR2 LQKENI. Trimming left V 3 bases short and J 8 bases short, with 16 bases between. The CDR3 region is CASSPEVADQEKLFF. As DNA, the CDR3 is TGTGCCAGCTCACCGGAGGTGGCAGATCAGGAAAAACTGTTTTTT.

This clonotype has a handful of counts. V gene TRBV20-1 combines with J gene TRBJ1-1; possible D gene TRBD1, 5 bases. The CDR3 runs to 13 residues. V dropped 0 bases and J dropped 5 bases, with 10 bases sitting between them. CDR1 and CDR2 (germline): DFQATT, SNEGSKA (reference sequence). The CDR3 protein is CSARDGGETEAFF. The CDR3 DNA is TGCAGTGCTAGAGATGGAGGGGAGACTGAAGCTTTCTTT.

Concerning this clonotype: Just one base apart from a much larger clone, this may be a read error. The chain employs TRBV11-1 and TRBJ2-7; 8 bases agree with TRBD1. From germline, CDR1 is SGHAT and CDR2 FQDESV (reference sequence). The CDR3 is 15 residues long. Losses at the gene ends were 5 bases for V and 4 bases for J; bases not matched to a gene: 10. The CDR3 loop is CASSTTRTGRYEQYF. CDR3 DNA sequence: TGTGCCAGCAGCACCACTCGGACAGGGCGGTACGAGCAGTACTTC.

This clonotype was seen only a few times. The chain links TRBV20-1 to TRBJ1-6; TRBD1 might be the D (5 bases). Germline V gene sequence: CDR1 DFQATT, CDR2 SNEGSKA (reference sequence). CDR3 size: 14 residues. V gave up 0 bases and J gave up 8 bases, with 11 bases separating them. The CDR3 loop is CSARDTGGYSPLHF. The CDR3 DNA reads as TGCAGTGCTAGAGATACGGGGGGGTATTCACCCCTCCACTTT.

The gene calls are TRBV4-3 and TRBJ2-2, with TRBD1 matching over 10 bases. V gave up 0 bases and J gave up 4 bases; unmatched junction bases: 5. Germline V CDR1 and CDR2: LGHNA, YSLEER. The CDR3 consists of 17 residues. The CDR3 DNA reads TGCGCCAGCAGCCAAGACCCGGACAGGGGGAGCACCGGGGAGCTGTTTTTT. Protein sequence: CASSQDPDRGSTGELFF.

This clonotype was counted only a few times. This sequence joins TRBV9 and TRBJ2-3, with D unresolved. The V and J ends lost 1 base and 6 bases respectively, with 9 bases between them. Germline values: CDR1 SGDLS, CDR2 YYNGEE. The CDR3 has 13 amino acids. The CDR3 loop reads CASSVTSADTQYF. CDR3 DNA: TGTGCCAGCAGCGTAACCTCCGCGGATACGCAGTATTTT.

This clonotype was found a few times. The rearrangement joins TRBV4-3 to TRBJ2-7; no reliable D call. CDR3 length equals 15 residues. Germline-derived CDR1 and CDR2 are LGHNA and YSLEER. V lost 0 bases, J lost 1 base, and 10 bases lay in between. CDR3 protein: CASSQDIPTSYEQYF. The CDR3 DNA reads as TGCGCCAGCAGCCAAGATATCCCGACATCCTACGAGCAGTACTTC.